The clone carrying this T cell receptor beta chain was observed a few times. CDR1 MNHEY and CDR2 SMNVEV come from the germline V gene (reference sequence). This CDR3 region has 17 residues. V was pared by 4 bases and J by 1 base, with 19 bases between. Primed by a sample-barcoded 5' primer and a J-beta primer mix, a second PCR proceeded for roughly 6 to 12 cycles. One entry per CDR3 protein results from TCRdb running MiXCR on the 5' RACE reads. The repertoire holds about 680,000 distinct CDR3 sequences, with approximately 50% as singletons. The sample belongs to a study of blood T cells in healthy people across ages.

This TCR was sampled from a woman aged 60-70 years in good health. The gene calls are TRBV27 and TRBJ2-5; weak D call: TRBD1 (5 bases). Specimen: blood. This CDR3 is CASSSLGKGIRQETQYF. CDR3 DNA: TGTGCCAGCAGTTCCCTGGGGAAGGGGATCCGCCAAGAGACCCAGTACTTC.